This T cell receptor (beta chain) was profiled in a study of cytomegalovirus exposure and HLA in healthy donors. Whole-study results and caveats: In a later analysis, HLA-associated beta chains showed higher expansion and lower generation probabilities than comparable chains. According to a later analysis, most TCR beta chains associated with CMV appeared HLA-restricted. CMV serostatus was the only immune exposure information that was available. A later look showed TCR association rates differing by HLA locus, highest for DRB1 and lowest for HLA-C.

For this clone: The antigen is not known.

It was with 60 Vbeta and 13 Jbeta primers that the PCR ran. Using immunoSEQ multiplex PCR, the repertoire was profiled, and TCRdb retains in-frame clones only, with some absent. The top ten hold 2.7% of the sample, which has approximately 240,000 clones, around four fifths seen once. The germline CDR1 and CDR2 sequences are SGHDT and YYEEEE. V lost 2 bases and J lost 6, with 8 bases in between. The CDR3 runs 13 residues. Sequences were obtained from PBMCs. The chain has TRBV5-6 and TRBJ2-2; D gene unclear. The sequence was obtained from a woman aged 55-70 years in good health and CMV-seropositive. This chain's CDR3 is CASSFARPGELFF. CDR3 in DNA: TGTGCCAGCAGCTTCGCGAGGCCCGGGGAGCTGTTTTTT.